This T cell receptor beta chain was identified in a study of T cell repertoires in cytomegalovirus infection. Study-level background: It can be stated that public TCR beta signatures indicated CMV infection as well as a matching HLA type. Study-wide results and caveats: Cumulative public TCR beta family frequency identified CMV carriers with the relevant HLA. HLA-C-restricted TCR beta clonotypes specific for CMV led the ex vivo response.

This clonotype was seen a handful of times. What it binds is unknown. V lost 3 bases and J lost 2, with 14 bases in between. The CDR3 length is 15 residues. CDR1 is MNHEY and CDR2 is SMNVEV in the germline V gene (reference sequence). Using its own MiXCR run on the reads, TCRdb lists one record per CDR3 protein. Of 600,000 to 800,000 distinct CDR3 sequences listed, 20% to 30% are singletons. The TCR was taken from a human donor in good health (CMV status not recorded). Some clones in this sample may be carry-over from other donors' samples. The chain couples TRBV27 to TRBJ2-7, with D possibly matching TRBD2 (7 bases). The specimen was CD8+ T cells from PBMCs. DNA for the CDR3: TGTGCCAGCAGTTTGTTTAGGGGGGGAACCTACGAGCAGTACTTC. Protein product: CASSLFRGGTYEQYF.